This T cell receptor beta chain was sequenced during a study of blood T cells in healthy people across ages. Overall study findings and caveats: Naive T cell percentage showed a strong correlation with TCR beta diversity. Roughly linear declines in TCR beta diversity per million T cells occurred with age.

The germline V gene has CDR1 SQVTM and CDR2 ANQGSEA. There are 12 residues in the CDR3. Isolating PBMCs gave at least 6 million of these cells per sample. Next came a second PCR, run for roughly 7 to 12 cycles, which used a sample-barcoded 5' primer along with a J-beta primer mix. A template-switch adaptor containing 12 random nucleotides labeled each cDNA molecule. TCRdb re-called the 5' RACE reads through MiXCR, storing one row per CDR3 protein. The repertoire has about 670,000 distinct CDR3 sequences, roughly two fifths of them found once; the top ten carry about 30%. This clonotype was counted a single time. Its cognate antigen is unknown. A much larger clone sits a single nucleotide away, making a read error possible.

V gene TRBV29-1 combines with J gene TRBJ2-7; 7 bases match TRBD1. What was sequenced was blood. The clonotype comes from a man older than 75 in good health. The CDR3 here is CGVGTDPYEQYF. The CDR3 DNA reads TGCGGCGTTGGGACAGACCCCTACGAGCAGTACTTC.